This T cell receptor beta chain was captured in a study of T cells in Graves' hyperthyroidism and ophthalmopathy. This clonotype has a count of ten or more. Relative to the germline gene, one junction end is altered; a read error may explain this. From germline, CDR1 is SSHAT and CDR2 FNYEAQ (reference sequence). The CDR3 contains 14 residues. The TCR beta CDR3 regions underwent amplification using RNA transcripts as the source. The HTBI set primed first-round TCR CDR3 RT-PCR. One entry per CDR3 protein, called by TCRdb with MiXCR from the multiplex PCR reads. The data show more than 150,000 distinct CDR3 sequences, 17% seen once.

This sequence joins TRBV7-7 and TRBJ2-5; D uncertain. The TCR originated in a woman in her forties or fifties with Graves' hyperthyroidism. Sequencing was done on a sample of blood. CDR3 nucleotides: TGTGCTAGCAGCCCCACCCGCGTACAAGAGACCCAGTACTTC. It yields the protein CASSPTRVQETQYF.